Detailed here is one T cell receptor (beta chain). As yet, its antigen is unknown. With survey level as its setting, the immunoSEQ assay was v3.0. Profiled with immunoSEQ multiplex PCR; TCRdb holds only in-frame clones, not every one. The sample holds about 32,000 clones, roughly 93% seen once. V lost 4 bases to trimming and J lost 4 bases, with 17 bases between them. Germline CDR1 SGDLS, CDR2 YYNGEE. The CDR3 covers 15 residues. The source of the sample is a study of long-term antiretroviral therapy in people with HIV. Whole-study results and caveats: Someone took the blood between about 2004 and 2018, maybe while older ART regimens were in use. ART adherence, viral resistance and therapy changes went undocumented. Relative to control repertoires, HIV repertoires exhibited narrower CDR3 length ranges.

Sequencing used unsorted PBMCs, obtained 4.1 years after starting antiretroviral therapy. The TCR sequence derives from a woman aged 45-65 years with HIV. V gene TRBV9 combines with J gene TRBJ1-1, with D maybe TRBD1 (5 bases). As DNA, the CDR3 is TGTGCCAGCAGCCCATCCGGTGGGGCGGTCACTGAAGCTTTCTTT. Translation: CASSPSGGAVTEAFF.